This T cell receptor beta chain stems from a study of Graves' ophthalmopathy and Graves' hyperthyroidism. Amplifying from RNA transcripts, the study obtained TCR beta CDR3 regions. Scientists carried out first-round RT-PCR using HTBI primers and then a second-round multiplex PCR. TCRdb reprocessed the multiplex PCR reads via MiXCR and lists one record per CDR3 protein. The table includes 680,000 or so distinct CDR3 sequences, about 20% detected once. This clonotype was recorded at least ten times. The CDR3 has 12 residues. Trimming stripped 7 bases from V and 4 bases from J, with 11 bases between. The V gene's germline CDR1 is SNHLY and CDR2 FYNNEI.

This rearrangement joins TRBV2 to TRBJ2-7; either TRBD1 or TRBD2 may supply D (5 bases each). This TCR came from a woman under 30 with stable Graves' hyperthyroidism. Some clones in this sample may be carry-over from other donors' samples. The sample comprised peripheral blood. CDR3 DNA sequence: TGTGCCAGCACTGGGGGATATTACGAGCAGTACTTC. As protein: CASTGGYYEQYF.